Shown below are 21 T cell receptor beta chains from a single sample sequenced in a study of cytomegalovirus exposure and HLA in healthy donors. Data came from immunoSEQ multiplex PCR; TCRdb stores just in-frame clones and leaves some out. The table includes hundreds of thousands of clones, 87% detected once. Sequences were obtained from PBMCs. The receptors derive from a woman between 18 and 29 years old in good health and CMV-seropositive.

The V and J genes are TRBV9 and TRBJ1-5; 7 bases agree with TRBD1. CDR3 length: 16 residues. Trimming took 0 bases from V and 6 from J; bases not matched to a gene: 9. Germline V gives CDR1 SGDLS, CDR2 YYNGEE. The CDR3 bases are TGTGCCAGCAGCGTAGGAGATAGGGGGCTGTGTCAGCCCCAGCATTTT. Translating it yields CASSVGDRGLCQPQHF.

The J gene is TRBJ1-2, the V gene TRBV6-5; TRBD1 agrees at 7 bases. Germline CDR1 reads MNHEY; CDR2 reads SVGAGI. The ends lost 5 bases at V and 2 bases at J; junction bases unmatched: 5. The CDR3 totals 14 residues. The CDR3 region has the DNA TGTGCCAGCAGTAGAGGGGGCGTCAACTATGGCTACACCTTC. This codes for CASSRGGVNYGYTF.

CDR3 sequence reads: CASVKGGQAEKLFF. CDR3 coding DNA: TGTGCCAGCGTAAAGGGGGGGCAGGCTGAAAAACTGTTTTTT. V and J are TRBV6-5 and TRBJ1-4; the D gene is possibly TRBD1 (6 bases). Germline V gene lookup returns CDR1 MNHEY and CDR2 SVGAGI. Trimming left V 8 bases short and J 7 bases short, with 17 bases between. The CDR3 sequence is 14 residues long.

V is TRBV7-6 and J is TRBJ2-1, with 9 positions matching TRBD1. This CDR3 is built from 18 residues. J was trimmed by 9 bases and V by 0 bases; bases with no gene match: 15. Looked up from germline, CDR1 is SGHVS and CDR2 is FNYEAQ. CDR3 sequence: CASSLAYTGQGRRREQFF. The CDR3 DNA is TGTGCCAGCAGCTTAGCGTATACGGGACAGGGAAGGCGGCGTGAGCAGTTCTTC.

The chain employs TRBV18 and TRBJ1-5, with a possible D match to TRBD1 (6 bases). The CDR3 sequence is 14 residues long. Germline V gene data show CDR1 as KGHSH and CDR2 as LQKENI. V was trimmed by 0 bases and J by 15 bases, leaving 18 bases between them. In nucleotides, the CDR3 is TGTGCCAGCTCACCACCTGATGCAGAGGGGGTTCGGCATTTT. Amino acids: CASSPPDAEGVRHF.

The chain employs TRBV7-9 and TRBJ2-7; 8 nucleotides align to TRBD1. V was clipped by 3 bases and J by 2 bases; unmatched bases: 9. This CDR3 is built from 16 residues. Germline V CDR1 and CDR2: SEHNR, FQNEAQ (reference sequence). DNA for the CDR3: TGTGCCAGCAGCTTGGGACAGGAAGGTCTCGCCTACGAGCAGTACTTC. Translating it yields CASSLGQEGLAYEQYF.

This rearrangement joins TRBV28 to TRBJ2-7, with TRBD1 matching 9 bases. Trimming at V came to 5 bases and at J to 3 bases, leaving 8 bases not matched to a gene. Looked up from germline, CDR1 is MDHEN and CDR2 is SYDVKM. CDR3 size: 15 residues. The CDR3 DNA sequence: TGTGCCAGCAGTCAGGGGACAGGGCCTTTCTACGAGCAGTACTTC. It is translated as CASSQGTGPFYEQYF.

J is TRBJ1-1 and V is TRBV4-1; the match to TRBD1 covers 9 bases. Germline V gene lookup returns CDR1 MGHRA and CDR2 YSYEKL. The CDR3 has 15 amino acids. Losses at the gene ends were 3 bases for V and 5 bases for J; bases not matched to a gene: 7. CDR3 in amino acids: CASSHPGQGRTEAFF. Here the CDR3 DNA reads TGCGCCAGCAGCCACCCAGGACAGGGGCGGACTGAAGCTTTCTTT.

V is TRBV4-2 and J is TRBJ2-7; possibly TRBD2 for D (6 bases). This CDR3 has 18 amino acids. Germline V gene data show CDR1 as LGHNA and CDR2 as YNFKEQ. Trimming took 1 base from V and 2 from J, leaving 21 bases between them. The CDR3 sequence: CASSQVGLGGRGTYEQYF. The CDR3 region has the DNA TGTGCCAGCAGCCAAGTGGGGTTGGGGGGAAGAGGGACCTACGAGCAGTACTTC.

This chain's CDR3 is CASSQDLSAGYYEQYF. The DNA of the CDR3 is TGCGCCAGCAGCCAAGATTTATCGGCAGGGTACTACGAGCAGTACTTC. V usage is TRBV4-1 and J usage is TRBJ2-7, with D tentatively TRBD1 (5 bases). The CDR3 consists of 16 residues. The germline V and J ends were trimmed by 0 bases and 3 bases, with 15 bases remaining between them. Germline lookup yields CDR1 MGHRA and CDR2 YSYEKL.

The chain recombines TRBV10-3 with TRBJ1-2; the match to TRBD1 covers 12 bases. The junction had 5 bases not matched to a gene; V was cut back by 2 bases and J by 7 bases. CDR3 size: 15 residues. Germline V CDR1 and CDR2: ENHRY, SYGVKD. The CDR3 sequence: CAISEGTGGEGGYTF. The CDR3 coding sequence is TGTGCCATCAGTGAGGGGACAGGGGGCGAGGGTGGCTACACCTTC.

The rearrangement links TRBV6-5 to TRBJ1-5, with a possible D match to TRBD1 (5 bases). Between the trimmed V and J ends, which lost 5 bases and 4 bases, there was a span of 15 bases. The CDR3 runs to 15 residues. Per the germline V gene, CDR1 is MNHEY and CDR2 is SVGAGI. The CDR3 sequence: CASSITRVGNQPQHF. CDR3 DNA: TGTGCCAGCAGTATAACCAGGGTGGGAAATCAGCCCCAGCATTTT.

V is TRBV2 and J is TRBJ2-7; possibly TRBD2 for D (5 bases). The CDR3 loop spans 12 amino acids. Germline CDR1 and CDR2: SNHLY and FYNNEI. Deletions cut 7 bases from V and 2 bases from J, with 9 bases between. As DNA, the CDR3 is TGTGCCAGCACGGACTCCGCCTACGAGCAGTACTTC. Its translation: CASTDSAYEQYF.

The chain joins TRBV6-5 to TRBJ1-5; the D gene is possibly TRBD1 (6 bases). The germline V gene has CDR1 MNHEY and CDR2 SVGAGI. V lost 5 bases and J 2 bases, leaving 10 bases between the germline ends. The CDR3 loop spans 14 amino acids. The CDR3 sequence: CASSADSRNQPQHF. DNA of the CDR3: TGTGCCAGCAGTGCGGACAGCCGCAATCAGCCCCAGCATTTT.

J is TRBJ1-2 and V is TRBV4-1, with D perhaps TRBD1 (6 bases). V gave up 1 base and J gave up 3 bases, with 9 bases separating them. The CDR3 runs 14 residues. CDR1 is MGHRA and CDR2 is YSYEKL in the germline V gene. DNA of the CDR3: TGCGCCAGCAGCCAAGGTCCAGGGGACTATGGCTACACCTTC. It specifies CASSQGPGDYGYTF.

The CDR3 region is CASSLGQGTGNTIYF. The CDR3 DNA follows: TGCGCCAGCAGCTTGGGACAGGGGACTGGAAACACCATATATTTT. This rearrangement joins TRBV5-1 to TRBJ1-3; 8 positions agree with TRBD1. The CDR3 consists of 15 residues. Germline trimming cut 0 bases from V and 2 bases from J; bases unmatched to any gene: 1. Germline loops: CDR1 SGHRS, CDR2 YFSETQ.

Here the CDR3 DNA reads TGTGCCAGCAGCTCGACTAGCGGAAATAGAAATGAGCAGTTCTTC. Protein sequence: CASSSTSGNRNEQFF. The chain carries TRBV7-8 and TRBJ2-1; 9 bases are a match to TRBD2. This CDR3 region has 15 residues. The germline gives CDR1 SGHVS, CDR2 FQNEAQ. V was pared by 4 bases and J by 7 bases, with 8 bases of the junction left unmatched.

V is TRBV5-6 and J is TRBJ2-2, with 9 bases lining up with TRBD1. Germline V CDR1 and CDR2: SGHDT, YYEEEE. With V trimmed by 2 bases and J by 6 bases, 5 bases remained unmatched. The CDR3 spans 15 residues. The CDR3 loop is CASSFRDRVSGELFF. Here the CDR3 DNA reads TGTGCCAGCAGCTTCCGGGACAGGGTCTCCGGGGAGCTGTTTTTT.

This sequence joins TRBV4-1 and TRBJ2-1; 9 bases align to TRBD2. Germline V CDR1 and CDR2: MGHRA, YSYEKL. J gave up 0 bases and V 4 bases, and 7 bases lay outside the gene matches. CDR3 length: 17 residues. Written as DNA, the CDR3 is TGCGCCAGCAGCCTACTCCTTAGCGGGAGCTCCTACAATGAGCAGTTCTTC. This gives the protein CASSLLLSGSSYNEQFF.

V is TRBV9 and J is TRBJ2-7, with TRBD1 as a possible D gene (5 bases). Looked up from germline, CDR1 is SGDLS and CDR2 is YYNGEE. The CDR3 spans 16 residues. The V end was cut by 0 bases, the J end by 2 bases, with 15 bases between. Here the CDR3 DNA reads TGTGCCAGCAGCGTAGGGGGCAGGGCCCAGCCCTACGAGCAGTACTTC. Translating gives CASSVGGRAQPYEQYF.

This chain joins TRBV27 and TRBJ1-1; 9 nucleotides match TRBD1. This CDR3 is 14 amino acids long. Looked up from germline, CDR1 is MNHEY and CDR2 is SMNVEV (reference sequence). The V segment lost 5 bases and the J segment 6 bases; nucleotides outside the gene matches: 7. The CDR3 sequence: CASSPRTGEAEAFF. The DNA for the CDR3 is TGTGCCAGCAGTCCGCGGACAGGGGAAGCTGAAGCTTTCTTT.